This TCR beta chain comes out of a study of response to subunit inactivated influenza vaccine (dated by TCRdb to 2016 to 2018). In terms of the full investigation: Deep quantitative profiling of the T cell receptor repertoire was used in the study to follow responses to a trivalent subunit inactivated influenza vaccine. General conclusions and limits of the study: According to the authors, only a limited number of new T cells may be recruited by each seasonal influenza vaccination.

The CDR3 spans 14 residues, from the cysteine through the phenylalanine. About this clonotype: This clone's antigen is unknown. The limits of the CDR3 on the DNA are not certain, so only TCRdb's listed CDR3 is given.

The receptor library was made with RT-PCR. TCRdb names Illumina HiSeq 2500 as the instrument used. TCRdb reworked the public reads: Q25 trimming with fastp, MiXCR clone assembly, productive beta chains retained. Every entry covers one CDR3 protein and lists the most common genes and DNA from its rows. The sample has roughly 570,000 distinct CDR3 sequences on record, under 15% of them singletons. The top ten constitute around 13% of the sample. The time point label, as the study defines it: 45 days after influenza vaccine administration. The source material was PBMCs from blood, sampled about 40 days after vaccination. This chain joins TRBV12-3 or TRBV12-4 to TRBJ2-3; the table's TRBD1 call for D was not verified on the DNA. The clonotype originates from a man between 50 and 59 years old who received an inactivated influenza vaccine. Donor details come from another sample of the same person, matched by shared clones. The CDR3 is CASSFGAGSAAQYF.